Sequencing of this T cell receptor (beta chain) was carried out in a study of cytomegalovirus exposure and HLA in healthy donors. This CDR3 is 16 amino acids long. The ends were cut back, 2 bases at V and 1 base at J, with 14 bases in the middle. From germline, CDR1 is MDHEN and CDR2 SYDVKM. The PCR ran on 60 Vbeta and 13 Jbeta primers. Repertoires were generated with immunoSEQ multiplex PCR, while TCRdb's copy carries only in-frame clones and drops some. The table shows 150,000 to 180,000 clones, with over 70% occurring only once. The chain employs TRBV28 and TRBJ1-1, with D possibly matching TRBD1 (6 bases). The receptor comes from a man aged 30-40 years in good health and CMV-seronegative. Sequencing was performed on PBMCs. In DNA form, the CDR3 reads TGTGCCAGCAGTTTAAGCGCAGGGGCGGGGAACACTGAAGCTTTCTTT. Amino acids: CASSLSAGAGNTEAFF.